Detailed here is one T cell receptor (beta chain). Its antigen is not yet known. Per-base quality was not reported, and no clone a single base away is much larger than it. Whole blood was collected in K2EDTA tubes by collaborating institutions according to the institutions' own protocols. For TCRbeta analysis, collaborator samples were shipped as frozen whole blood, as isolated PBMCs, or as DNA extracted from either sample type. This specimen comes from a study of blood T cell repertoires in COVID-19 (dated by TCRdb to 2018 to 2020). Concerning the study at large: Collaborator samples came from the United States, Italy and Spain and covered acute and convalescent phases of COVID-19. Samples were obtained from the ongoing ImmuneRACE study (first 160 participants) and from 1,254 subjects provided by 6 global collaborators. The repertoires were released in a freely available public database meant as a resource for research on the immune response to SARS-CoV-2. The prospective study material was composed of cDNA or gDNA derived from T cells, B-cell-depleted T cells, or PBMCs. Where available, HLA class I and class II types were obtained from metadata supplied by the sample provider rather than from assay-based typing. The sample metadata nearly always contained a de-identified subject ID, COVID-19 status, age in years and sex. Deeply sampled blood TCRbeta repertoires from subjects exposed to, actively infected with, or recovered from COVID-19 were included in the dataset.

TCRbeta CDR3 regions were amplified from genomic DNA by means of the immunoSEQ Assay, a bias-controlled multiplex PCR. As for how the authors treated the data: The number of nucleated cells in each sample was estimated from the amplification of reference gene primers within the assay. To quantify the absolute abundance of each unique TCRbeta CDR3 rearrangement, sequence reads were collapsed and filtered. For each sample, productive Simpson clonality was calculated as the square root of Simpson's diversity index across productive rearrangements. The clones in this table, taken by TCRdb from immuneACCESS, are in-frame only. Not every clone is retained; where verified, under half of the shortfall comes from an unresolved V gene, and the cause of the rest is unknown. V and J calls and clone size are given by that table; D and trimming were obtained from the DNA. The sample table shows some 370,000 clones, and around 90% are seen once. 1% to 1.5% of the sample is taken by the ten largest.

Here is what the overall study found, with its caveats: The quantity of clinical and demographic metadata differed by source and by participant and was supplied without curation.

Sequences were obtained from peripheral blood. The sequence was obtained from a man aged 35-49 years with acute or convalescent COVID-19.

The CDR3 region has the sequence CASSMGLGQGDRGEQFF. The DNA reads as follows: TGTGCCAGTAGTATGGGTCTGGGACAGGGGGACCGGGGTGAGCAGTTCTTC. The chain is assembled from TRBV19 and TRBJ2-1; the central 11 bases match TRBD1. Measured from the cysteine to the phenylalanine, the CDR3 is 17 residues long. Of the read, only the CDR3 DNA is kept; its 51 bases are in frame from base 1. Per the germline V gene (reference sequence), LNHDA is the CDR1 and SQIVND is the CDR2. Trimming removed 3 bases from V and 9 bases from J; the gene matches leave 13 bases unexplained. The entire variable domain, with the stretches around the CDR3 drawn from the reference TRBV19 and TRBJ2-1 proteins, is DGGITQSPKYLFRKEGQNVTLSCEQNLNHDAMYWYRQDPGQGLRLIYYSQIVNDFQKGDIAEGYSVSREKKESFPLTVTSAQKNPTAFYLCASSMGLGQGDRGEQFFGPGTRLTVL.